This entry lists 8 T cell receptor beta chains sequenced from one sample in a study of blood T cell repertoires in COVID-19. Generated by immunoSEQ multiplex PCR, the TCRdb table keeps only in-frame clones and is missing some. Of around 300,000 clones in the sample, around 90% were seen once. Sequencing input: peripheral blood. The origin of the receptors is a woman aged 40 to 50 who had recovered from COVID-19.

V gene TRBV7-9 combines with J gene TRBJ2-3; weak D call: TRBD1 (7 bases). CDR1 and CDR2 from the germline V gene are SEHNR and FQNEAQ (reference sequence). CDR3 length: 15 amino acids. The V and J ends lost 4 bases and 4 bases respectively, with 15 bases between them. CDR3 region: CASSSPTRGADTQYF. CDR3 DNA sequence: TGTGCCAGCAGCTCTCCAACCAGGGGGGCAGATACGCAGTATTTT.

The gene calls are TRBV3-1 (or the pseudogene TRBV3-2) and TRBJ2-5; D not resolved. V was cut by 1 base and J by 7 bases, with 10 bases left in between. This CDR3 is 13 amino acids long. Germline values: CDR1 LGHDT, CDR2 YNNKEL (reference sequence). CDR3 nucleotides: TGTGCCAGCAGCCAAGTGGTTTCCGGGACCCAGTACTTC. Translated, it gives CASSQVVSGTQYF.

This clone was seen just once. The chain couples TRBV2 to TRBJ2-4; a weak D match, TRBD2 (6 bases). CDR1 and CDR2 (germline): SNHLY, FYNNEI. The CDR3 is 15 amino acids. With 7 bases removed from V and 4 bases from J, the gap between germline ends came to 17 bases. CDR3 protein: CASNGAEGSKNIQYF. CDR3 bases: TGTGCCAGCAACGGGGCGGAGGGATCAAAAAACATTCAGTACTTC.

The chain links TRBV2 to TRBJ2-1, with TRBD2 matching over 7 bases. Germline CDR1 is SNHLY and CDR2 is FYNNEI. The CDR3 has 16 residues. The V segment lost 6 bases and the J segment 2 bases; nucleotides outside the gene matches: 10. The CDR3 coding sequence is TGTGCCAGCAGGGGGTACGGCGGGAGTACCTACAATGAGCAGTTCTTC. It codes for CASRGYGGSTYNEQFF.

The chain is built from TRBV5-1 and TRBJ2-5; 7 bases fit TRBD2. V lost 1 base and J lost 0; bases outside the gene matches: 9. This CDR3 comprises 17 residues. The germline V gene encodes CDR1 SGHRS and CDR2 YFSETQ. The DNA for the CDR3 is TGCGCCAGCAGCTTGAGAGGGTCGGGAGGTCACCAAGAGACCCAGTACTTC. Protein: CASSLRGSGGHQETQYF. The full variable domain, its missing parts supplied by reference TRBV5-1 and TRBJ2-5, is KAGVTQTPRYLIKTRGQQVTLSCSPISGHRSVSWYQQTPGQGLQFLFEYFSETQRNKGNFPGRFSGRQFSNSRSEMNVSTLELGDSALYLCASSLRGSGGHQETQYFGPGTRLLVL.

This clone has a handful of counts. CDR3 loop: CASSESFEPSRNTEAFF. The CDR3 DNA sequence: TGTGCCAGCAGTGAATCCTTCGAGCCTTCCCGGAACACTGAAGCTTTCTTT. The rearrangement uses TRBV6-1 and TRBJ1-1, with D unclear. CDR3 length: 17 residues. Germline V gene lookup returns CDR1 MNHNS and CDR2 SASEGT. V lost 2 bases and J lost 1, with 17 bases in between.

V gene TRBV4-2 combines with J gene TRBJ2-7; 7 bases map to TRBD1. Per germline, CDR1 LGHNA and CDR2 YNFKEQ. The CDR3 is 12 amino acids. V trimming: 6 bases; J trimming: 3 bases; junction bases outside the gene matches: 2. The CDR3 DNA reads TGTGCCAGCAGGGGACAGAACTACGAGCAGTACTTC. This encodes CASRGQNYEQYF.

J is TRBJ1-3 and V is TRBV18, with D perhaps TRBD1 (6 bases). The CDR3 runs to 14 residues. The V and J ends lost 1 base and 4 bases respectively, with 8 bases between them. CDR1 and CDR2 from the germline V gene are KGHSH and LQKENI. The CDR3 reads CASSPQQGGNTIYF. In DNA, the CDR3 is TGTGCCAGCTCACCACAACAGGGAGGAAACACCATATATTTT.